The sequence of this T cell receptor (beta chain) was determined in a study of Ad26.COV2.S vaccination and SARS-CoV-2 variants. The treatment: approximately 18 received Ad26.COV2.S at low or high dose, single or two shots; roughly five received placebo; per-sample allocation not given. After the first vaccine or placebo injection, samples were drawn on day 63. The donor's status was that of an adult aged 18-55 years in Boston. Wuhan-strain spike was delivered by a replication-incompetent Ad26 vector. Libraries were prepared by immunoSEQ multiplex PCR; TCRdb keeps only in-frame clonotypes and omits some of them. The sample shows some 250,000 clones, 88% of them seen only once. Trimming cost V 5 bases and J 8 bases; bases outside gene matches: 12. Germline V lookup: CDR1 MGHDK, CDR2 SYGVNS. The CDR3 extends over 16 amino acids.

The gene calls are TRBV25-1 and TRBJ1-6; 7 bases align to TRBD1. This receptor was taken from a person aged 18-60 years who received the Ad26.COV2.S COVID-19 vaccine or a placebo. The specimen comprised peripheral blood, sampled in a trial of Ad26.COV2.S vaccine versus placebo. CDR3 nucleotides: TGTGCCAGCAGTTCTCGGACAGGCCCTAGCGATTCACCCCTCCACTTT. As protein: CASSSRTGPSDSPLHF.